This is a list of T cell receptor beta chains from one sample in a study of blood T cell repertoires in COVID-19. TCRdb keeps only in-frame clones here, not all; method: immunoSEQ multiplex PCR. The data show roughly 200,000 clones, 82% seen once. Sequenced input: PBMCs or T cells enriched from blood (not recorded which). Receptor source: a woman in her sixties or seventies with acute COVID-19. Each CDR3 is given with its conserved first and last residue. The order of the fields is V gene, clone size, J gene, CDR3 protein. A row's size may be missing; if present it is once, few, many or a size class.

TRBV11-2	NA	TRBJ2-3	CASSSRLAGLSTDTQYF
TRBV5-4	NA	TRBJ2-1	CASSSWVVSLREQFF
TRBV11-3	NA	TRBJ1-1	CASSFLIAEAFF
TRBV24-1	NA	TRBJ2-1	CATSDAHWGGSYNEQFF
TRBV4-3	NA	TRBJ2-2	CASSQDRQGENTGELFF
TRBV6-2/TRBV6-3	NA	TRBJ1-1	CASSSGYGGTEAFF
TRBV4-3	few	TRBJ1-1	CASSHRTGRNTEAFF
TRBV19	NA	TRBJ1-5	CASREPDLVLRSNQPQHF
TRBV6-5	few	TRBJ2-3	CASISVNTQYF
TRBV5-1	NA	TRBJ1-6	CASRAGTGGNSPLHF
TRBV30	few	TRBJ1-1	CAWSVQGDTEAFF
TRBV6-5	NA	TRBJ1-1	CASTEGQGLNTEAFF
TRBV9	NA	TRBJ2-3	CASSVGAGGSTTDTQYF
TRBV11-2	NA	TRBJ2-5	CASSLGGTGGETQYF
TRBV10-1	NA	TRBJ2-1	CALPPGQIQNEQFF
TRBV24-1	NA	TRBJ2-1	CATSGLGQGPYNEQFF
TRBV7-9	once	TRBJ2-7	CASSFKAGGIPYEQYF
TRBV18	once	TRBJ2-6	CASSRDYLFSGANVLTF
TRBV19	few	TRBJ2-2	CATRDRTYGGELFF
TRBV5-6	few	TRBJ1-2	CASSLSGESFSYGYTF
TRBV5-4	NA	TRBJ1-6	CASSLQGALRNSPLHF
TRBV30	NA	TRBJ1-2	CAWSYTNYGYTF
TRBV19	NA	TRBJ1-6	CASSIMVTVSSYNSPLHF
TRBV28	NA	TRBJ1-2	CASSFTGTARDYGYTF
TRBV15	once	TRBJ1-1	CATSRAGMEGTEAFF
TRBV1	NA	TRBJ2-6	CTSSHSPGNSGANVLTF
TRBV30	NA	TRBJ1-6	CAWSGTYNSPLHF
TRBV6-2/TRBV6-3	NA	TRBJ2-1	CASSPGVLGPRKQFF
TRBV3-1/TRBV3-2	NA	TRBJ2-7	CASSPGAGTPHYEQYF
TRBV6-4	many	TRBJ2-3	CASSDSETSGGTDTQYF
TRBV4-2	NA	TRBJ2-2	CASSQEGPAGELFF
TRBV2	few	TRBJ1-4	CASSQGGEKLFF
TRBV7-2	NA	TRBJ1-6	CASSLAGSLNSPLHF
TRBV9	NA	TRBJ2-3	CASSVGGLAGVTDTQYF
TRBV3-1/TRBV3-2	NA	TRBJ1-1	CASSQDPGNTEAFF
TRBV28	once	TRBJ2-1	CASSSGETGPNLF
TRBV12-3/TRBV12-4	NA	TRBJ2-5	CASSSYRGETQYF
TRBV2	NA	TRBJ1-1	CASWEEVSTEAFF
TRBV11-2	NA	TRBJ2-1	CASSLVGLAAYNEQFF
TRBV4-2	NA	TRBJ1-6	CASSRDSPYNSPLHF
TRBV10-2	NA	TRBJ1-5	CASSEGQGRPQHF
TRBV10-1	NA	TRBJ2-3	CASSLLAGGSDTQYF
TRBV10-2	NA	TRBJ1-5	CASRPGTAPPQPQHF
TRBV5-1	NA	TRBJ2-5	CASSLSQGLQETQYF
TRBV2	medium-sized	TRBJ1-6	CASSETSDRFTRGSPLHF
TRBV5-1	few	TRBJ2-5	CASSLRRQGGGETQYF